The source of this T cell receptor (beta chain) is a study of OX40 agonist ivuxolimab in advanced cancers. On the study more broadly: Three patients showed partial responses: one hepatocellular carcinoma and two cutaneous melanoma cases.

Only in-frame clones appear in the TCRdb table, and some are missing; sequencing was by immunoSEQ multiplex PCR. The sample yields roughly 62,000 clones, over 80% seen once. The CDR3 loop spans 12 amino acids. Deletions cut 11 bases from V and 7 bases from J, with 14 bases between. The germline V gene encodes CDR1 LNHDA and CDR2 SQIVND (reference sequence). The rearrangement uses TRBV19 and TRBJ2-2; no definite D call. This receptor was taken from an adult with an advanced solid tumor such as melanoma, head and neck, liver or kidney cancer. The sample in question was CD4+ or CD8+ T cells sorted from blood, obtained in a trial of the OX40 agonist ivuxolimab. The CDR3 sequence: CAVPRSDGELFF. The CDR3 nucleotides are TGTGCCGTCCCCAGGAGTGACGGGGAGCTGTTTTTT.